Listed here are 24 T cell receptor beta chains from one sample, sequenced in a study of spatial heterogeneity in lung cancer. Regarding time point: blood at routine non-recurrence follow-up after resection. TCRdb used MiXCR to reprocess the 5' RACE reads, holding one entry per CDR3 protein. This table has 3,000 to 3,500 distinct CDR3 sequences, around 19% appearing once. Specimen: PBMCs, collected at follow-up. Receptors originate from a male donor with early-stage non-small cell lung cancer.

In its sample, this clonotype is medium-sized (0.01 to 0.1%). The gene calls are TRBV4-2 and TRBJ2-2, with a tentative D call TRBD2 (5 bases). Germline-derived CDR1 and CDR2 are LGHNA and YNFKEQ. V shed 0 bases and J shed 0 bases, with 8 bases lying between them. The CDR3 has 16 amino acids. CDR3: CASSQDSAPNTGELFF. The CDR3 DNA reads as TGTGCCAGCAGCCAAGATAGCGCTCCGAACACCGGGGAGCTGTTTTTT.

This clonotype was seen many times. The chain recombines TRBV3-1 with TRBJ2-5; no definite D call. CDR1 is LGHDT, CDR2 YNNKEL, per germline (reference sequence). This CDR3 is built from 11 residues. Trimming stripped 2 bases from V and 7 bases from J, with 5 bases between. The CDR3 DNA reads as TGTGCCAGCAGCCAACTACGGACCCAGTACTTC. Amino acid sequence: CASSQLRTQYF.

The sample holds many counts of this clonotype. The V gene is TRBV19, the J gene TRBJ2-7, with 8 bases that match TRBD1. Per germline, CDR1 LNHDA and CDR2 SQIVND (reference sequence). V trimming: 1 base; J trimming: 9 bases; junction bases outside the gene matches: 8. CDR3 size: 14 residues. CDR3: CASSIVQGASLQYF. In nucleotides, the CDR3 is TGTGCCAGTAGTATAGTCCAGGGGGCAAGTCTGCAGTACTTC.

In its sample, this clonotype ranks as medium-sized. The rearrangement uses TRBV3-1 and TRBJ1-6, with D possibly matching TRBD1 (6 bases). The CDR3 is 13 amino acids. Trimming took off 3 bases at V and 8 bases at J, with 8 bases between the two ends. Germline assignment: CDR1 LGHDT and CDR2 YNNKEL (reference sequence). CDR3 DNA sequence: TGTGCCAGCAGCCACCCAGGGGATTCACCCCTCCACTTT. This gives the protein CASSHPGDSPLHF. Full variable domain (rest looked up from reference TRBV3-1 and TRBJ1-6): DTAVSQTPKYLVTQMGNDKSIKCEQNLGHDTMYWYKQDSKKFLKIMFSYNNKELIINETVPNRFSPKSPDKAHLNLHINSLELGDSAVYFCASSHPGDSPLHFGNGTRLTVT.

This chain connects TRBV28 to TRBJ2-5; tentatively, D is TRBD2 (5 bases). CDR3 size: 18 residues. The ends were cut back, 5 bases at V and 3 bases at J, with 25 bases in the middle. In germline, CDR1 is MDHEN, CDR2 SYDVKM. The CDR3 region is CASSDLASFSRDKETQYF. The DNA for the CDR3 is TGTGCCAGCAGTGACCTAGCTAGCTTCTCCAGAGACAAAGAGACCCAGTACTTC.

This clonotype was detected a few times. The rearrangement links TRBV11-2 to TRBJ2-5; 7 bases are a match to TRBD2. V trimming: 5 bases; J trimming: 4 bases; junction bases outside the gene matches: 16. Germline-derived CDR1 and CDR2 are SGHAT and FQNNGV. CDR3 length: 17 amino acids. The CDR3 here is CASSRGLPWEGRETQYF. DNA for the CDR3: TGTGCCAGCAGCAGGGGACTACCCTGGGAGGGGCGAGAGACCCAGTACTTC.

V and J are TRBV10-3 and TRBJ1-1, with a tentative D call TRBD1 (6 bases). The V gene lost 0 bases and the J gene lost 1 base, with 9 bases spanning the gap. The CDR3 loop spans 15 amino acids. Per germline, CDR1 ENHRY and CDR2 SYGVKD. The DNA of the CDR3 is TGTGCCATCAGTGAGTCGGGGACATCGAACACTGAAGCTTTCTTT. Encoded protein: CAISESGTSNTEAFF.

By proportion, this clonotype is medium-sized (0.01 to 0.1%). The J gene is TRBJ2-4, the V gene TRBV6-5; TRBD2 matches at 9 bases. The trim removed 0 bases at V and 7 bases at J, leaving 4 bases unmatched. This CDR3 contains 15 residues. The germline CDR1 and CDR2 sequences are MNHEY and SVGAGI. This chain's CDR3 is CASSYSISGGNIQYF. The CDR3 nucleotides read TGTGCCAGCAGTTACTCGATCAGCGGGGGGAACATTCAGTACTTC.

The rearrangement uses TRBV11-2 and TRBJ2-1, with 9 bases identical to TRBD2. The V segment lost 5 bases and the J segment 9 bases; nucleotides outside the gene matches: 8. Germline-derived CDR1 and CDR2 are SGHAT and FQNNGV. The CDR3 runs to 14 residues. CDR3 nucleotide sequence: TGTGCCAGCAGCGTGGGACTAGCCCTCGGTGAGCAGTTCTTC. Translation: CASSVGLALGEQFF.

This clonotype is labeled medium-sized. The genes are TRBV7-2 and TRBJ2-2; D call uncertain. The ends were cut back, 0 bases at V and 6 bases at J, with 5 bases in the middle. Germline V gene sequence: CDR1 SGHTA, CDR2 FQGNSA. The CDR3 is made up of 13 amino acids. Written as DNA, the CDR3 is TGTGCCAGCAGCTTAGCAATAGCCGGGGAGCTGTTTTTT. This encodes CASSLAIAGELFF.

The V and J genes are TRBV2 and TRBJ2-5; D not resolved. The CDR3 totals 11 residues. Germline values: CDR1 SNHLY, CDR2 FYNNEI. Trimming took off 4 bases at V and 1 base at J, with 1 base between the two ends. CDR3 region: CASSGQETQYF. The CDR3 coding sequence is TGTGCCAGCAGTGGCCAAGAGACCCAGTACTTC.

This clonotype was detected a few times. V usage is TRBV7-9 and J usage is TRBJ2-1; 15 bases are shared with TRBD2. Trimming removed 5 bases from V and 9 bases from J; junction bases left unmatched: 11. This CDR3 has 17 amino acids. Germline CDR1 reads SEHNR; CDR2 reads FQNEAQ (reference sequence). In nucleotides, the CDR3 is TGTGCCAGCAGCCCAGGGACTAGCGGGAGGATGGGTCTTGAGCAGTTCTTC. Amino acids: CASSPGTSGRMGLEQFF.

Many counts were recorded for this clonotype. The rearrangement uses TRBV6-2 or TRBV6-3 and TRBJ2-2, with D possibly TRBD2 on 6 matching bases. Germline CDR1 reads MNHEY; CDR2 reads SVGEGT. Trimming removed 5 bases at V and 4 bases at J, with 11 bases between. The CDR3 is 14 residues long. The CDR3 spells CASSVLGGTGELFF. The CDR3 DNA follows: TGTGCCAGCAGTGTCCTGGGGGGCACCGGGGAGCTGTTTTTT.

This clonotype was found many times. The chain couples TRBV7-9 to TRBJ2-1; D might be TRBD2 (6 bases). The CDR3 is 15 residues long. Trimming took off 6 bases at V and 2 bases at J, with 14 bases between the two ends. Germline V gene lookup returns CDR1 SEHNR and CDR2 FQNEAQ (reference sequence). The CDR3 region is CASSQEGPAYNEQFF. DNA of the CDR3: TGTGCCAGCAGTCAGGAGGGACCAGCCTACAATGAGCAGTTCTTC.

The rearrangement links TRBV9 to TRBJ2-5; 11 bases line up with TRBD2. Trimming took 2 bases from V and 5 from J; bases not matched to a gene: 5. There are 15 residues in the CDR3. The germline CDR1 and CDR2 sequences are SGDLS and YYNGEE. The CDR3 loop reads CASSVSGGAYETQYF. In DNA, the CDR3 is TGTGCCAGCAGCGTTAGCGGGGGGGCGTATGAGACCCAGTACTTC.

In this sample, this clonotype is medium-sized. V is TRBV18 and J is TRBJ2-2; D call uncertain. Trimming cost V 3 bases and J 3 bases, with 5 bases left between them. The CDR3 length is 13 residues. Germline V gene data show CDR1 as KGHSH and CDR2 as LQKENI. In DNA form, the CDR3 reads TGTGCCAGCTCACCTGCGTACACCGGGGAGCTGTTTTTT. This encodes CASSPAYTGELFF.

In its sample, this clonotype ranks as medium-sized. The chain is built from TRBV30 and TRBJ1-1; weak D call: TRBD1 (6 bases). V was shortened by 2 bases and J by 0 bases, with 16 bases between the two germline ends. The germline V gene encodes CDR1 GTSNPN and CDR2 SVGIG (reference sequence). This CDR3 has 16 residues. For the CDR3, the DNA is TGTGCCTGGAGTATGATCCTAAGGGGGTTGAACACTGAAGCTTTCTTT. This gives the protein CAWSMILRGLNTEAFF.

By sample share, this clonotype is medium-sized. The chain combines TRBV6-5 with TRBJ2-7, with 11 bases identical to TRBD1. Trimming cost V 5 bases and J 6 bases; bases outside gene matches: 15. The CDR3 sequence is 17 residues long. From germline, CDR1 is MNHEY and CDR2 SVGAGI. In DNA, the CDR3 is TGTGCCAGCAGTAAACAGACGACCGGGACAGGGGGTTTCGAGCAGTACGTC. It specifies CASSKQTTGTGGFEQYV.

V gene TRBV19 combines with J gene TRBJ2-2, with no clear D. V was shortened by 4 bases and J by 0 bases, with 6 bases between the two germline ends. CDR3 size: 14 residues. CDR1 is LNHDA, CDR2 SQIVND, per germline (reference sequence). CDR3 coding DNA: TGTGCCAGTAGTAGAGACACGAACACCGGGGAGCTGTTTTTT. Translation gives CASSRDTNTGELFF. The variable domain in full, completed from reference TRBV19 and TRBJ2-2, reads DGGITQSPKYLFRKEGQNVTLSCEQNLNHDAMYWYRQDPGQGLRLIYYSQIVNDFQKGDIAEGYSVSREKKESFPLTVTSAQKNPTAFYLCASSRDTNTGELFFGEGSRLTVL.

This clonotype was picked up many times. The V gene is TRBV13, the J gene TRBJ2-1, with 14 bases lining up with TRBD2. Germline V gene sequence: CDR1 PRHDT, CDR2 FYEKMQ (reference sequence). V was pared by 6 bases and J by 4 bases, with 11 bases of the junction left unmatched. The CDR3 sequence is 18 residues long. CDR3 sequence: CASSISGTSGGRYNEQFF. In nucleotides, the CDR3 is TGTGCCAGCAGTATTTCCGGGACTAGCGGGGGCAGGTACAATGAGCAGTTCTTC.

By share, this clonotype counts as medium-sized. The rearrangement joins TRBV12-3 or TRBV12-4 to TRBJ1-3, with D possibly TRBD1 on 6 matching bases. Trimming cost V 2 bases and J 2 bases, with 16 bases left between them. The CDR3 is 17 amino acids. The DNA of the CDR3 is TGTGCCAGCAGTTTAATCAGGGGCCCCTTCGCTGGAAACACCATATATTTT. This codes for CASSLIRGPFAGNTIYF.

CDR3 sequence: CASSPYIGDRNEQFF. The CDR3 nucleotides read TGTGCCAGCAGCCCCTACATAGGGGATAGGAATGAGCAGTTCTTC. The V and J genes are TRBV11-2 and TRBJ2-1; TRBD1 is a possible D gene (5 bases). Trimming left V 5 bases short and J 7 bases short, with 18 bases between. Germline V gene sequence: CDR1 SGHAT, CDR2 FQNNGV. The CDR3 length is 15 residues.

This clonotype has ten or more counts. The rearrangement joins TRBV20-1 to TRBJ2-3, with D uncertain. The CDR3 is made up of 11 amino acids. Trimming removed 1 base at V and 6 bases at J, with 5 bases between. The germline V gene encodes CDR1 DFQATT and CDR2 SNEGSKA (reference sequence). The CDR3 region has the DNA TGCAGTGCTAGAGGACATGATACGCAGTATTTT. Its protein product is CSARGHDTQYF.

This clonotype was recorded a few times. The V call is TRBV3-1, the J call TRBJ2-2, with D perhaps TRBD2 (6 bases). Between the trimmed V and J ends, which lost 8 bases and 6 bases, there was a span of 16 bases. From germline, CDR1 is LGHDT and CDR2 YNNKEL (reference sequence). The CDR3 covers 14 residues. CDR3 bases: TGTGCCAGCGGCTATCGACTAGTTCCCGGGGAGCTGTTTTTT. Its protein product is CASGYRLVPGELFF. The entire variable domain, with the rest obtained from reference TRBV3-1 and TRBJ2-2, is as follows: DTAVSQTPKYLVTQMGNDKSIKCEQNLGHDTMYWYKQDSKKFLKIMFSYNNKELIINETVPNRFSPKSPDKAHLNLHINSLELGDSAVYFCASGYRLVPGELFFGEGSRLTVL.